At least ten counts were recorded for the clone carrying this T cell receptor (beta chain). Germline V gene sequence: CDR1 SGHRS, CDR2 YFSETQ. V lost 2 bases and J lost 3; bases outside the gene matches: 2. The CDR3 covers 13 residues. This entry comes from a study of CD8 T cells in ankylosing spondylitis. One entry per CDR3 protein, called by TCRdb with MiXCR from the 5' RACE reads. The sample carries roughly 86,000 distinct CDR3 sequences, around 10% recorded once. This sequence originates from a male donor with ankylosing spondylitis or in good health (not recorded which). The specimen was blood, either unsorted or a sorted T cell fraction (not recorded which). The genes are TRBV5-1 and TRBJ2-7, with 7 positions matching TRBD1. This CDR3 reads CASSFGTDYEQYF. CDR3 bases: TGCGCCAGCAGCTTTGGGACAGACTACGAGCAGTACTTC.